The rows below give T cell receptor beta chains drawn from one sample of a study of blood T cell repertoires in COVID-19. TCRdb's copy holds only in-frame clones and misses some; the assay was immunoSEQ multiplex PCR. Altogether about 35,000 clones are present, 91% being singletons, with the ten largest covering roughly 2%. The sample was peripheral blood. The receptor set was obtained from a man in his fifties or sixties with active COVID-19. Both conserved end residues are part of each CDR3. The order of the fields is clone size, V gene, J gene, D gene, CDR3 DNA, CDR3 protein. D genes are given only for firm matches. Size values are once, few and many counts, or a class for expanded clones, and some rows have none.

NA	TRBV5-6	TRBJ1-6	TRBD1	TGTGCCAGCAGCTTGGACGACAGGGTCGATTCACCCCTCCACTTT	CASSLDDRVDSPLHF
NA	TRBV6-2/TRBV6-3	TRBJ2-7	TRBD2	TGTGCCAGCAGTTACCCTACTAGCGGGGGCGCCTACGAGCAGTACTTC	CASSYPTSGGAYEQYF
NA	TRBV15	TRBJ1-2	NA	TGTGCCACCGGTCGAGGGGGCTATGGCTACACCTTC	CATGRGGYGYTF
NA	TRBV10-3	TRBJ2-2	NA	TGTGCCAGTTCTCGGGACTTTAACACCGGGGAGCTGTTTTTT	CASSRDFNTGELFF
NA	TRBV6-6	TRBJ1-2	NA	TGTGCCAGCAGTAAGGGGGACTATGGCTACACCTTC	CASSKGDYGYTF
once	TRBV23-1	TRBJ2-5	NA	TGCGCCAGCAGTCACCCCGATGGGGGCCGGTACCAAGAGACCCAGTACTTC	CASSHPDGGRYQETQYF
once	TRBV9	TRBJ2-5	TRBD2	TGTGCCAGCAGCGTAGGTAGGCTAGCGGGAGGAGTACAAGAGACCCAGTACTTC	CASSVGRLAGGVQETQYF
NA	TRBV30	TRBJ2-3	TRBD2	TGTGCCTGGAGTGGAGCGGGGGGTCGGGATACGCAGTATTTT	CAWSGAGGRDTQYF
NA	TRBV25-1	TRBJ1-4	NA	TGTGCCAGCAGTGAAGACTTAGTCAGTGAAAAACTGTTTTTT	CASSEDLVSEKLFF
NA	TRBV19	TRBJ2-1	TRBD2	TGTGCCAGTAGGGGGACTAGCGGGAGAGGTGAGCAGTTCTTC	CASRGTSGRGEQFF
NA	TRBV14	TRBJ1-2	NA	TGTGCCAGCAGACCTGACAGGTTTTATGGCTACACCTTC	CASRPDRFYGYTF
once	TRBV6-5	TRBJ2-1	NA	TGTGCCAGCACCCTCGTCCGGAGTAGTGAGCAGTTCTTC	CASTLVRSSEQFF
NA	TRBV7-2	TRBJ1-1	NA	TGTGCCAGCAGCTTAGTGGGCAGGGAAGCTTTCTTT	CASSLVGREAFF
NA	TRBV7-9	TRBJ1-2	NA	TGTGCCAGCAGCTCCGCTGGGGAGATCTATGGCTACACCTTC	CASSSAGEIYGYTF
NA	TRBV19	TRBJ1-2	NA	TGTGCCAGTAGTATCGGACAGAGCTTCTCCTATGGCTACACCTTC	CASSIGQSFSYGYTF
NA	TRBV11-1	TRBJ2-5	TRBD1	TGTGCCAGCAGCCCCCGGACAGGGGGCCGAGAGACCCAGTACTTC	CASSPRTGGRETQYF
NA	TRBV12-5	TRBJ2-3	TRBD2	TGTGCTAGTGGCCTAGCGGGGGCCACAGATACGCAGTATTTT	CASGLAGATDTQYF
once	TRBV18	TRBJ1-5	TRBD1	TGTGCCAGCTCCCGGGACAGACCCGCAATCGTTGCCCAGCATTTT	CASSRDRPAIVAQHF
NA	TRBV19	TRBJ2-6	NA	TGTGCCAGTGGCCGGAGAGGGAACCCTGGGGCCAACGTCCTGACTTTC	CASGRRGNPGANVLTF
NA	TRBV3-1/TRBV3-2	TRBJ2-2	TRBD2	TGTGCCAGCAGACGGACTAGCGGTAACACCGGGGAGCTGTTTTTT	CASRRTSGNTGELFF
NA	TRBV19	TRBJ1-5	NA	TGTGCCAGTAGCTCTCAAGCCAGGGGAAATCAGCCCCAGCATTTT	CASSSQARGNQPQHF
NA	TRBV19	TRBJ1-5	NA	TGTGCCAGTATGGGCAGGGTCGTTAATCAGCCCCAGCATTTT	CASMGRVVNQPQHF
NA	TRBV30	TRBJ1-4	NA	TGTGCCTGGACCGGGGGGAGGAGAGTAAATGAAAAACTGTTTTTT	CAWTGGRRVNEKLFF
once	TRBV6-2/TRBV6-3	TRBJ2-3	NA	TGTGCCAGCAGTTACACTGCCCGCACAGATACGCAGTATTTT	CASSYTARTDTQYF
NA	TRBV2	TRBJ2-5	TRBD2	TGTGCCAGCAGTGTGGACGGGGGGCAAGAGACCCAGTACTTC	CASSVDGGQETQYF
NA	TRBV25-1	TRBJ2-1	TRBD2	TGTGCCAGCAGTGATTCGCGGGGGGGCTTGGGTGAGCAGTTCTTC	CASSDSRGGLGEQFF
NA	TRBV5-1	TRBJ1-3	TRBD1	TGCGCCAGCAGCCGAGGGACAGAGGGAAACACCATATATTTT	CASSRGTEGNTIYF
NA	TRBV5-5	TRBJ2-6	NA	TGTGCCAGCAGCTTGGTCACTGGACAGCACTCTGGGGCCAACGTCCTGACTTTC	CASSLVTGQHSGANVLTF
NA	TRBV5-1	TRBJ2-7	TRBD2	TGCGCCAGCAGCTCAACAACCCTCATCCTAGCGGGAGGTCCCTACGAGCAGTACTTC	CASSSTTLILAGGPYEQYF
NA	TRBV5-6	TRBJ1-2	NA	TGTGCCAGCAGCTTGGAGGGACAAGTTTATGGCTACACCTTC	CASSLEGQVYGYTF
NA	TRBV5-5	TRBJ1-5	TRBD1	TGTGCCAGCAGTCTTAGGACAGGGAGGAATCAGCCCCAGCATTTT	CASSLRTGRNQPQHF
NA	TRBV5-5	TRBJ1-2	TRBD1	TGTGCCAGCAGCTCAGCCGGGACAGGGTTCTTAAAGGATGGCTACACCTTC	CASSSAGTGFLKDGYTF
NA	TRBV2	TRBJ2-7	TRBD1	TGTGCCAGCAGCTGGGGGCCTGCGACAGGGGCTCCCTACGAGCAGTACTTC	CASSWGPATGAPYEQYF
NA	TRBV18	TRBJ2-1	NA	TGTGCCAGCTCACCGAGGAGCAGCAATGAGCAGTTCTTC	CASSPRSSNEQFF
NA	TRBV5-1	TRBJ1-2	NA	TGCGCCAGCAGCCGACATAACGCTAACTATGGCTACACCTTC	CASSRHNANYGYTF
NA	TRBV28	TRBJ2-2	TRBD1	TGTGCCAGCAGCTTACAGGGGTACACCGGGGAGCTGTTTTTT	CASSLQGYTGELFF
NA	TRBV10-1	TRBJ2-1	NA	TGCGCCAGCTCCCGAGGGGGTTCCTCTTACAATGAGCAGTTCTTC	CASSRGGSSYNEQFF
NA	TRBV7-9	TRBJ2-6	NA	TGTGCCAGCAGCTTAGGTCCAACACCTGCCGCTGGGGCCAACGTCCTGACTTTC	CASSLGPTPAAGANVLTF
NA	TRBV7-2	TRBJ1-5	NA	TGTGCCAGCAACAGGTACCGCAATCAGCCCCAGCATTTT	CASNRYRNQPQHF
NA	TRBV5-5	TRBJ1-4	NA	TGTGCCAGCAGCTGGGTAGGAGGGTCTAATGAAAAACTGTTTTTT	CASSWVGGSNEKLFF
NA	TRBV5-4	TRBJ1-4	TRBD1	TGTGCCAGCAGCCCAGGGACAGCTGAAAAACTGTTTTTT	CASSPGTAEKLFF
NA	TRBV11-2	TRBJ1-2	NA	TGTGCCAGCAGCCCACAGGGAAATGGCTACACCTTC	CASSPQGNGYTF
few	TRBV7-9	TRBJ2-3	TRBD2	TGTGCCAGCAGCCCACCGGGACTAGCGGGAGTTATAGATACGCAGTATTTT	CASSPPGLAGVIDTQYF
NA	TRBV12-5	TRBJ1-1	NA	TGTGCTAGTGGTTTGGACCTTAAGGAGGCTTTCTTT	CASGLDLKEAFF
NA	TRBV7-9	TRBJ1-2	NA	TGTGCCAGCAGGGATGACATATCCTATGGCTACACCTTC	CASRDDISYGYTF
NA	TRBV15	TRBJ1-1	NA	TGTGCCACCAGTCCTCCTATCCAGGGAGGGGACACTGAAGCTTTCTTT	CATSPPIQGGDTEAFF
NA	TRBV6-2/TRBV6-3	TRBJ2-7	TRBD2	TGTGCCAGCAGTTTCGGGGGGACGGACCTTACCTACGAGCAGTACTTC	CASSFGGTDLTYEQYF
NA	TRBV15	TRBJ1-3	NA	TGTGCCACCAGCCCCCAAGACAGCAAGATCTCTGGAAACACCATATATTTT	CATSPQDSKISGNTIYF
NA	TRBV6-2/TRBV6-3	TRBJ2-7	TRBD2	TGTGCCAGCAGCCGAGGGACTAGCGGGACTTACGAGCAGTACTTC	CASSRGTSGTYEQYF
NA	TRBV7-6	TRBJ2-7	NA	TGTGCCAGCAGCTTAGGCATCAGCTCCTACGAGCAGTACTTC	CASSLGISSYEQYF
NA	TRBV30	TRBJ1-1	TRBD1	TGTGCCTGGCAAACGACAGGGGTAGGTGAAGCTTTCTTT	CAWQTTGVGEAFF
NA	TRBV27	TRBJ2-1	NA	TGTGCCAGCAGACAGATCCGGGACTCCCGTCACAATGAGCAGTTCTTC	CASRQIRDSRHNEQFF
NA	TRBV12-3/TRBV12-4	TRBJ1-1	TRBD1	TGTGCCAGCAGTTCGGGGACAGGGAATCGCGCTTTCTTT	CASSSGTGNRAFF
NA	TRBV30	TRBJ2-5	NA	TGTGCCTGGAGTGGGACAGTAGAAGAGACCCAGTACTTC	CAWSGTVEETQYF
NA	TRBV7-9	TRBJ2-2	TRBD1	TGTGCCAGCAGCTTAGACCTACAGGGGCCCGGGGAGCTGTTTTTT	CASSLDLQGPGELFF
NA	TRBV9	TRBJ1-1	NA	TGTGCCAGCAGCGTAGATATGGCGAACACTGAAGCTTTCTTT	CASSVDMANTEAFF
NA	TRBV5-1	TRBJ1-1	TRBD1	TGCGCCAGCAGCCCAGGACAGGGAATGAACACTGAAGCTTTCTTT	CASSPGQGMNTEAFF
NA	TRBV18	TRBJ2-5	NA	TGTGCCAGCTCAACGGGGCAAGAGACCCAGTACTTC	CASSTGQETQYF
NA	TRBV4-1	TRBJ2-5	NA	TGCGCCAGCAGCCATAGAATCCAGGAGGGTTCGGAGACCCAGTACTTC	CASSHRIQEGSETQYF